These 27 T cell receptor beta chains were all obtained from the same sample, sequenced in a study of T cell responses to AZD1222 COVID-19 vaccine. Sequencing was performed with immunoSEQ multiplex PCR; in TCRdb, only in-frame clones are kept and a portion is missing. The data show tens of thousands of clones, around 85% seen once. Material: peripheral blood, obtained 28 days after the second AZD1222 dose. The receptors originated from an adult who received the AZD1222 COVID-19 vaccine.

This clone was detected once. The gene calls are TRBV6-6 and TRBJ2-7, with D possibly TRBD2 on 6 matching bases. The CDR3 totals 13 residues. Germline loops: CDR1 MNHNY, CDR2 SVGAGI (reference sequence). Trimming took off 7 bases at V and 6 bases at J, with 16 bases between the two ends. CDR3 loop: CASTPPEGREQYF. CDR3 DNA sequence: TGTGCCAGCACCCCGCCGGAGGGCCGCGAGCAGTACTTC.

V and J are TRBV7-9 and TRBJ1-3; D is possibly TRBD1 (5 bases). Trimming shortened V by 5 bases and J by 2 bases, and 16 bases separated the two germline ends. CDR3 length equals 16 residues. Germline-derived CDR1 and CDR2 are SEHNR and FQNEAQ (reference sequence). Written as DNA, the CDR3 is TGTGCCAGCAGCCACGACATAGGGGTGACTGGAAACACCATATATTTT. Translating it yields CASSHDIGVTGNTIYF.

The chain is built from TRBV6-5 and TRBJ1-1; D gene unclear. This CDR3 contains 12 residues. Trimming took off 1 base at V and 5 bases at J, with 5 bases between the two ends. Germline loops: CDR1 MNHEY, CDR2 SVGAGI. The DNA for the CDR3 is TGTGCCAGCAGTTACTGGGGAACTGAAGCTTTCTTT. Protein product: CASSYWGTEAFF.

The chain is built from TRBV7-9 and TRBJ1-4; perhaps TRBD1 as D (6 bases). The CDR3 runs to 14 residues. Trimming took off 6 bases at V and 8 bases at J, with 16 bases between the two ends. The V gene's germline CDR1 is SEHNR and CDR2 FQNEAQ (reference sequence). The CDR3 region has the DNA TGTGCCAGCAGTTTGGGACACCAAGGGGAAAAACTGTTTTTT. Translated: CASSLGHQGEKLFF. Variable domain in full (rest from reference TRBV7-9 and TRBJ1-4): DTGVSQNPRHKITKRGQNVTFRCDPISEHNRLYWYRQTLGQGPEFLTYFQNEAQLEKSRLLSDRFSAERPKGSFSTLEIQRTEQGDSAMYLCASSLGHQGEKLFFGSGTQLSVL.

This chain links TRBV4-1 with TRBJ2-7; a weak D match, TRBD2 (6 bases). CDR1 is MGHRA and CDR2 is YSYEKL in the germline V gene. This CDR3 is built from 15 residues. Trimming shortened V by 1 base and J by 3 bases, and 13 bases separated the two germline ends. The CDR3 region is CASSQGVAGNYEQYF. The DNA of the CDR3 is TGCGCCAGCAGCCAAGGGGTTGCGGGGAACTACGAGCAGTACTTC.

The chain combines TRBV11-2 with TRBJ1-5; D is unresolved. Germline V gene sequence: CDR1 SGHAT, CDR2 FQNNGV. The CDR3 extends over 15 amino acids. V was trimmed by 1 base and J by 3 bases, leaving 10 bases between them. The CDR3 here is CASSLGQAPNQPQHF. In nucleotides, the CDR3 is TGTGCCAGCAGCTTAGGGCAGGCCCCCAATCAGCCCCAGCATTTT.

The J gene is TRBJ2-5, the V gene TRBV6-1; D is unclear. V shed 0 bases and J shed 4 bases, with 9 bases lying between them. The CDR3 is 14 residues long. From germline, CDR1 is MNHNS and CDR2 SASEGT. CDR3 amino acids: CASSEAGNGETQYF. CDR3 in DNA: TGTGCCAGCAGTGAAGCGGGTAATGGAGAGACCCAGTACTTC.

DNA of the CDR3: TGCGCCAGCAGCCAAGTGTTAGCGGGGGCCTACGAGCAGTACTTC. Protein sequence: CASSQVLAGAYEQYF. This rearrangement joins TRBV4-3 to TRBJ2-7, with TRBD2 matching 9 bases. The germline gives CDR1 LGHNA, CDR2 YSLEER. V trimming: 1 base; J trimming: 2 bases; junction bases outside the gene matches: 3. The CDR3 length is 15 residues.

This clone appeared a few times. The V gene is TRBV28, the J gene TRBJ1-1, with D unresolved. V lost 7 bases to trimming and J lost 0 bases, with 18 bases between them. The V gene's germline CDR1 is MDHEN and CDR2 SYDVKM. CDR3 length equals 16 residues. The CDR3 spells CASILLPSGVNTEAFF. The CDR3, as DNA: TGTGCCAGCATCCTGCTTCCCTCTGGCGTGAACACTGAAGCTTTCTTT.

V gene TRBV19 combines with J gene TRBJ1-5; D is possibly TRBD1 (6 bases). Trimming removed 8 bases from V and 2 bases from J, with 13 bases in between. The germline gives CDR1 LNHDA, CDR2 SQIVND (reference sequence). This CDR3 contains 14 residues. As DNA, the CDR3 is TGTGCCAGTGAGGGCCCAGGGGGCAATCAGCCCCAGCATTTT. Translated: CASEGPGGNQPQHF.

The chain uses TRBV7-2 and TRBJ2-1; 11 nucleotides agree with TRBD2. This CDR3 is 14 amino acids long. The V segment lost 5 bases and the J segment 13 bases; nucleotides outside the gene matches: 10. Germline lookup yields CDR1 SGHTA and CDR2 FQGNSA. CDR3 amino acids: CASSPRGTSGNQFF. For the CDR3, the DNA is TGTGCCAGCAGCCCGAGGGGGACTAGCGGCAATCAGTTCTTC.

The CDR3 DNA reads TGTGCCAGCAGTTTGTTGAGCACAGATACGCAGTATTTT. It encodes CASSLLSTDTQYF. V is TRBV12-3 or TRBV12-4 and J is TRBJ2-3, with no clear D. This CDR3 has 13 residues. Trimming cost V 3 bases and J 0 bases, with 4 bases left between them.

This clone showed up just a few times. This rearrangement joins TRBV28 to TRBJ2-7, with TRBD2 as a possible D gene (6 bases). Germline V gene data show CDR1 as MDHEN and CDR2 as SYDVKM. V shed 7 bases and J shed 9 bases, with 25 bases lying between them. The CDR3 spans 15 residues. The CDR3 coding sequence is TGTGCCAGCACTCCGTGGGACTCCGTAACCACGCGGCAGTACTTC. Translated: CASTPWDSVTTRQYF.

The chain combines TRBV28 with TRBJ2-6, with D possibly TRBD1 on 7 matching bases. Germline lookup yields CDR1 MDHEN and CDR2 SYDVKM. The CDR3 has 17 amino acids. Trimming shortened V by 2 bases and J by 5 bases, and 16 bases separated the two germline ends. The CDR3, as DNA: TGTGCCAGCAGTTTAGCAGGGGGGCCCCTACGGGCCAACGTCCTGACTTTC. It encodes CASSLAGGPLRANVLTF. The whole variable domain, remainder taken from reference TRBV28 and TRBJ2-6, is DVKVTQSSRYLVKRTGEKVFLECVQDMDHENMFWYRQDPGLGLRLIYFSYDVKMKEKGDIPEGYSVSREKKERFSLILESASTNQTSMYLCASSLAGGPLRANVLTFGAGSRLTVL.

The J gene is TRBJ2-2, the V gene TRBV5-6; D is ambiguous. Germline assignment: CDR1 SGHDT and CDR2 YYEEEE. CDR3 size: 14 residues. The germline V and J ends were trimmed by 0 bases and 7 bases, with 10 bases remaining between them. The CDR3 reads CASSLAASGGELFF. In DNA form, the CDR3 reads TGTGCCAGCAGCTTGGCGGCTAGTGGCGGGGAGCTGTTTTTT.

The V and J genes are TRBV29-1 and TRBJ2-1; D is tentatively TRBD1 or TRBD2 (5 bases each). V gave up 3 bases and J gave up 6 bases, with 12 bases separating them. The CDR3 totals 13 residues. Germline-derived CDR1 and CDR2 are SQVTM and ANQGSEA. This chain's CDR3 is CSVERGVGNEQFF. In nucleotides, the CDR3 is TGCAGCGTTGAGAGGGGTGTTGGCAATGAGCAGTTCTTC.

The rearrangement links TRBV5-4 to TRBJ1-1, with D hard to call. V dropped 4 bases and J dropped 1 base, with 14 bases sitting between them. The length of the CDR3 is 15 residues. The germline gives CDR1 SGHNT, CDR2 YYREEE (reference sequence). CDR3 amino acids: CASSPPASSNTEAFF. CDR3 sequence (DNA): TGTGCCAGCAGCCCCCCGGCCTCCTCGAACACTGAAGCTTTCTTT.

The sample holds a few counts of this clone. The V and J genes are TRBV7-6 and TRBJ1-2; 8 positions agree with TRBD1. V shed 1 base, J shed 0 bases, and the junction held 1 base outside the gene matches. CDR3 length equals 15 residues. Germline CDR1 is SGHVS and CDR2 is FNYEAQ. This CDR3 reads CASSLGQGPNYGYTF. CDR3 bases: TGTGCCAGCAGCTTAGGACAGGGGCCTAACTATGGCTACACCTTC.

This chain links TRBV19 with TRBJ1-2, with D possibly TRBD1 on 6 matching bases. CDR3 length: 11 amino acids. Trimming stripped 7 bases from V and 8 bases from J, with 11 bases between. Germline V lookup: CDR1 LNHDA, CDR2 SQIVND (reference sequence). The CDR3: CASTTGIGYTF. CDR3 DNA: TGTGCCAGTACAACAGGGATAGGCTACACCTTC. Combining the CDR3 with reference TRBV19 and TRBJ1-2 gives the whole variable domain DGGITQSPKYLFRKEGQNVTLSCEQNLNHDAMYWYRQDPGQGLRLIYYSQIVNDFQKGDIAEGYSVSREKKESFPLTVTSAQKNPTAFYLCASTTGIGYTFGSGTRLTVV.

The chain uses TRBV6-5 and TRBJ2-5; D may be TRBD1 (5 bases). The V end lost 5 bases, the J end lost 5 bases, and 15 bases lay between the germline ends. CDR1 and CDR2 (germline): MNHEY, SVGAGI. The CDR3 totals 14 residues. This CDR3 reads CASSPTWGRETQYF. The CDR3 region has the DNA TGTGCCAGCAGTCCCACCTGGGGCCGGGAGACCCAGTACTTC.

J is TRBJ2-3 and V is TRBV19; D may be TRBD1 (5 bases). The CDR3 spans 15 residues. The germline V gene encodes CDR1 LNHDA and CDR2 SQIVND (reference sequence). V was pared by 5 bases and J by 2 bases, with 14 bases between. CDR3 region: CASSPRQRSTDTQYF. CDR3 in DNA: TGTGCCAGTAGTCCCCGACAGCGATCCACAGATACGCAGTATTTT.

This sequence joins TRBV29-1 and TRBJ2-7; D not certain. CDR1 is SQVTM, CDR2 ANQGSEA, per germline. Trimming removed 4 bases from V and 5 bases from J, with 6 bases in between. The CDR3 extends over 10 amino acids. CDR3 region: CSVGKDEQYF. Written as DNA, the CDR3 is TGCAGCGTTGGGAAGGACGAGCAGTACTTC.

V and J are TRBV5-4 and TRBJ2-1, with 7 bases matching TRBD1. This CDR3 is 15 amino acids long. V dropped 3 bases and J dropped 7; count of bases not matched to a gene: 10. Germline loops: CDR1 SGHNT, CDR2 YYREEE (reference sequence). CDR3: CASSSDLGGRNEQFF. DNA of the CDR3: TGTGCCAGCAGCTCCGATTTAGGGGGCCGAAATGAGCAGTTCTTC.

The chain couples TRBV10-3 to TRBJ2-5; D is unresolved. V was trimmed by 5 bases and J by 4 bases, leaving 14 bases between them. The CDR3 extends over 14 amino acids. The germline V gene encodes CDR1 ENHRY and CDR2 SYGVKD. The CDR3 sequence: CAISYDTGRETQYF. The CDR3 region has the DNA TGTGCCATCAGTTATGACACTGGACGAGAGACCCAGTACTTC.

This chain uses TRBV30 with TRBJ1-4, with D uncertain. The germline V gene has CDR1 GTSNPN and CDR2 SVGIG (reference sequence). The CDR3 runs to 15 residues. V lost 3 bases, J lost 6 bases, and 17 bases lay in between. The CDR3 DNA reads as TGTGCCTGGAGCCAACACCGGGGTAGGGATGAAAAACTGTTTTTT. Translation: CAWSQHRGRDEKLFF. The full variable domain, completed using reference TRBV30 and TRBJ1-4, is SQTIHQWPATLVQPVGSPLSLECTVEGTSNPNLYWYRQAAGRGLQLLFYSVGIGQISSEVPQNLSASRPQDRQFILSSKKLLLSDSGFYLCAWSQHRGRDEKLFFGSGTQLSVL.

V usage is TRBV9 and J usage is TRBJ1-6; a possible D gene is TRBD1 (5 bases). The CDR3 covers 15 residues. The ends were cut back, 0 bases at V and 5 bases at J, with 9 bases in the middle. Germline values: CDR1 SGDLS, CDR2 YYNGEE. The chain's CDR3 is CASSVVDSDNSPLHF. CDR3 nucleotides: TGTGCCAGCAGCGTAGTTGACAGTGATAATTCACCCCTCCACTTT.

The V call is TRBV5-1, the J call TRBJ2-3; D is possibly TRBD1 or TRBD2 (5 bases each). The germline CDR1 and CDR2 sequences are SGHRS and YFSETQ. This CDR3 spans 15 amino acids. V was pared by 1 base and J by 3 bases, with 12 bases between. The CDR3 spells CASSLQAGSTDTQYF. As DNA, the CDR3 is TGCGCCAGCAGCTTGCAGGCAGGGAGTACAGATACGCAGTATTTT.